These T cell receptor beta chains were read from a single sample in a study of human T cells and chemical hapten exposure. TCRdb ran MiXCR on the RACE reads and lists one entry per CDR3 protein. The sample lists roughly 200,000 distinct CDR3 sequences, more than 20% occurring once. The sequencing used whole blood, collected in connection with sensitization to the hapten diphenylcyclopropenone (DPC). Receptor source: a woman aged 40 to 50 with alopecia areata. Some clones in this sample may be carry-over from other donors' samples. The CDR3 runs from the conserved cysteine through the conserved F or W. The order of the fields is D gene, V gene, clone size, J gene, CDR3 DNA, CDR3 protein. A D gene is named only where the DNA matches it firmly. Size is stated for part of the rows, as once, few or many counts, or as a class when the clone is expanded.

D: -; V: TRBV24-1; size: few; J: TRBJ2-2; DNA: TGTGCCACCAGTCGACCAAACACCGGGGAGCTGTTTTTT; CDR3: CATSRPNTGELFF
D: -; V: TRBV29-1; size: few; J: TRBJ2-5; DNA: TGCAGCGTTGAATCCCCGCGGGATGGGGAGACCCAGTACTTC; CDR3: CSVESPRDGETQYF
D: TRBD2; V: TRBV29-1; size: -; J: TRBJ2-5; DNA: TGCAGCGTTGAGGCGACTAGCGGGAGTTCAGAGACCCAGTACTTC; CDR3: CSVEATSGSSETQYF
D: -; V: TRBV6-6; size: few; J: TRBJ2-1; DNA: TGTGCCAGCAGTTACTCGATGGGGGCCAATGAGCAGTTCTTC; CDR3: CASSYSMGANEQFF
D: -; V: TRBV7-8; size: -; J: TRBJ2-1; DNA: TGTGCCAGCAGCCCACGGTCTGGGGCGGTTTCCTACAATGAGCAGTTCTTC; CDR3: CASSPRSGAVSYNEQFF
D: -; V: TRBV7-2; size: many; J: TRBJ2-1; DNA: TGTGCCAGCAGCTTACGCGGGGGCGCCCCAAACAATGAGCAGTTCTTC; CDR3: CASSLRGGAPNNEQFF
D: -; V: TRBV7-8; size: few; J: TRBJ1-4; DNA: TGTGCCAGCAGCTTAGCGTTTTCCGGACGTGGCGAAAAACTGTTTTTT; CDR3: CASSLAFSGRGEKLFF
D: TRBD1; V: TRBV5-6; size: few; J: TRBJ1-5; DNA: TGTGCCAGCAGCCGCGGGACAGGTAGGAATCAGCCCCAGCATTTT; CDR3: CASSRGTGRNQPQHF
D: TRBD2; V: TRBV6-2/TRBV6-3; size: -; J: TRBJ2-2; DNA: TGTGCCAGCAGTTCACTAGAGGCGGGAGGTCATTTAGGCACCGGGGAGCTGTTTTTT; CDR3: CASSSLEAGGHLGTGELFF
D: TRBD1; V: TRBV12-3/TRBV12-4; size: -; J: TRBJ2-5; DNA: TGTGCCAGCAGCTCGAGACAGGGGAAGACCCAGTACTTC; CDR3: CASSSRQGKTQYF
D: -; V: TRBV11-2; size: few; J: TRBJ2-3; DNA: TGTGCCAGCAGCTTAGATCCTAGCAGCACAGATACGCAGTATTTT; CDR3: CASSLDPSSTDTQYF
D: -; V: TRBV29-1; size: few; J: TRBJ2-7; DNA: TGCAGCGTTAGGGACACCTTGGAGGGGCCCTACGAGCAGTACTTC; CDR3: CSVRDTLEGPYEQYF
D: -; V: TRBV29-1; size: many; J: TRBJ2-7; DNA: TGCAGCGCCCAGCCTCAGGGGCGGGAGCAGTACTTC; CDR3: CSAQPQGREQYF
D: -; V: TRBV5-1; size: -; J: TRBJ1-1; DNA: TGCGCCAGCAGCCCATTGGGGGCCCAGAACACTGAAGCTTTCTTT; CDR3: CASSPLGAQNTEAFF
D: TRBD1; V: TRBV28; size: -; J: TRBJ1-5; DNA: TGTGCCAGCAGGCCCTACAGGGGCAGCAATCAGCCCCAGCATTTT; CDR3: CASRPYRGSNQPQHF
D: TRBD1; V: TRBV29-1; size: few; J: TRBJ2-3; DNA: TGCAGCGTTGGGGGGGACAGGGGACCAGATACGCAGTATTTT; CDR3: CSVGGDRGPDTQYF
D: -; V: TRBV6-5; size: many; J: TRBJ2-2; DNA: TGTGCCAGCAGTCATCGAGGGCCGGGCGCCGGGGAGCTGTTTTTT; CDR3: CASSHRGPGAGELFF
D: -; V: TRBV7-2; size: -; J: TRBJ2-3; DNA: TGTGCCAGCAGCCTCCCCAGGACAGATACGCAGTATTTT; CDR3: CASSLPRTDTQYF
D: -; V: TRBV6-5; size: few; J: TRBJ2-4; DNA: TGTGCCAGCAGCCGACAGGTGTGGAACATTCAGTACTTC; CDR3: CASSRQVWNIQYF
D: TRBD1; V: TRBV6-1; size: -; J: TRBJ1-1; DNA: TGTGCCAGCAGTCCTTCCCGGGACAGCGGGACTGAAGCTTTCTTT; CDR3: CASSPSRDSGTEAFF
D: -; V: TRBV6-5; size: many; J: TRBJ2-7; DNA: TGTGCCAGCAGTTACACCAGATACTACGAGCAGTACTTC; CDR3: CASSYTRYYEQYF
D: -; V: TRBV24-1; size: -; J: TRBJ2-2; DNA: TGTGCCACCAGTGAGACCAGGGGAGGCACCGGGGAGCTGTTTTTT; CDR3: CATSETRGGTGELFF
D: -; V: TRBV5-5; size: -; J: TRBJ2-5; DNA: TGTGCCAGCAGCTTGTTTCCGGGGACAGAGACCCAGTACTTC; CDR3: CASSLFPGTETQYF
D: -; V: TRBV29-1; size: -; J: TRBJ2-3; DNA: TGCAGCGTTCAGGACAGTCTAGCGGCCAGTTCCACAGATACGCAGTATTTT; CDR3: CSVQDSLAASSTDTQYF
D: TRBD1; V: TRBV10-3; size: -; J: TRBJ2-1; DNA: TGTGCCATCAGTAGACAGGGGTATGAGCAGTTCTTC; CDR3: CAISRQGYEQFF
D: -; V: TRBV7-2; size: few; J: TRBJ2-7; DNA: TGTGCCAGCAGCTTAGAGGACAAAAATATCTACGAGCAGTACTTC; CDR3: CASSLEDKNIYEQYF
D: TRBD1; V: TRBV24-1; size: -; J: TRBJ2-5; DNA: TGTGCCACCAGTGACCCATCAGGACAGGGGCGGGAGACCCAGTACTTC; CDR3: CATSDPSGQGRETQYF
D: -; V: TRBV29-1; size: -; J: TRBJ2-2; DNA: TGCAGCGTTGAAGATGGTGCGCTTAACACCGGGGAGCTGTTTTTT; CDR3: CSVEDGALNTGELFF
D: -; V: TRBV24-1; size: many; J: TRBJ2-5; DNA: TGTGCCACCAGTGATGGAAAAGAGACCCAGTACTTC; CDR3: CATSDGKETQYF